Listed below are T cell receptor beta chains from one sample, sequenced in a study of T-cell reconstitution after alpha-beta-depleted transplantation in children. MiXCR, run by TCRdb on the PCR reads, gives a single entry per CDR3 protein. The sample includes about 480,000 distinct CDR3 sequences, 9.5% to 15% of them seen just once. The sample in question was PBMCs from the stem cell graft donor, obtained from the stem cell graft. The receptors originated from a human donor who donated a stem cell graft to a child with combined immunodeficiency. Each CDR3 is given with its conserved first and last residue. D genes are given only for firm matches. Part of the rows lack a size; the others show once, few, many or a class for expanded clones.

CDR3	DNA	J	V	size	D
CASRPPTGLPWDEAFF	TGTGCCAGCAGGCCGCCGACAGGGCTACCTTGGGATGAAGCTTTCTTT	TRBJ1-1	TRBV6-1	few	TRBD1
CASSPLRGLQETQYF	TGTGCCAGCTCACCCCTCAGGGGGCTACAAGAGACCCAGTACTTC	TRBJ2-5	TRBV18	-	TRBD1
CSARVGDQDRGPHSNQPQHF	TGCAGTGCTAGAGTGGGGGATCAGGACAGGGGGCCCCATAGCAATCAGCCCCAGCATTTT	TRBJ1-5	TRBV20-1	few	TRBD1
CASSDVLYNEQFF	TGTGCCAGCAGCGACGTTCTCTACAATGAGCAGTTCTTC	TRBJ2-1	TRBV7-2	few	-
CASTRSGAGEQYF	TGTGCCAGCACCAGAAGCGGGGCGGGGGAGCAGTACTTC	TRBJ2-7	TRBV12-3/TRBV12-4	few	TRBD2
CASSLGGVNAANGYTF	TGTGCCAGCAGCTTAGGAGGGGTCAATGCGGCGAATGGCTACACCTTC	TRBJ1-2	TRBV7-2	few	-
CASSYDGETQYF	TGTGCCAGCAGTTACGACGGGGAGACCCAGTACTTC	TRBJ2-5	TRBV6-5	few	-
CASSPGPRTDTQYF	TGTGCCAGCAGCCCGGGACCGCGCACAGATACGCAGTATTTT	TRBJ2-3	TRBV7-9	many	-
CASSLLTSGTGELFF	TGTGCCAGCAGTCTCCTTACTAGCGGCACCGGGGAGCTGTTTTTT	TRBJ2-2	TRBV28	many	TRBD2
CSARWVRTAYMNTEAFF	TGCAGTGCTAGGTGGGTCCGGACAGCGTATATGAACACTGAAGCTTTCTTT	TRBJ1-1	TRBV20-1	many	-
CASSFGRDLYEQFF	TGTGCCAGCAGTTTTGGGAGGGATTTGTATGAGCAGTTCTTC	TRBJ2-1	TRBV12-3/TRBV12-4	-	TRBD2
CASSFDWGGNQPQHF	TGCGCCAGCAGCTTCGATTGGGGTGGCAATCAGCCCCAGCATTTT	TRBJ1-5	TRBV5-1	few	-
CASSPNRTQYF	TGTGCCAGCAGCCCCAACCGGACCCAGTACTTC	TRBJ2-5	TRBV11-1	-	-
CASSYFSSTDTQYF	TGTGCCAGCAGTTACTTCTCCAGCACAGATACGCAGTATTTT	TRBJ2-3	TRBV6-5	many	-
CASSRVYEQFF	TGTGCCAGCAGCCGGGTGTATGAGCAGTTCTTC	TRBJ2-1	TRBV2	few	-
CASSLFAWTSRSYNEQFF	TGTGCCAGCAGTTTGTTCGCGTGGACTAGCCGGTCCTACAATGAGCAGTTCTTC	TRBJ2-1	TRBV12-3/TRBV12-4	-	TRBD2
CASSQEGLAGNNEQFF	TGTGCCAGCAGCCAAGAGGGACTAGCGGGGAATAATGAGCAGTTCTTC	TRBJ2-1	TRBV3-1	few	TRBD2
CASSQDRNEKLFF	TGCGCCAGCAGCCAAGATCGAAACGAAAAACTGTTTTTT	TRBJ1-4	TRBV4-2	many	-
CASSGESGGIDTQYF	TGTGCCAGCAGCGGAGAGTCGGGAGGAATAGATACGCAGTATTTT	TRBJ2-3	TRBV9	few	TRBD2
CSARHYRGMNTEAFF	TGCAGTGCTAGACACTACAGGGGAATGAACACTGAAGCTTTCTTT	TRBJ1-1	TRBV20-1	many	TRBD1
CASSSSAQGLRTGELFF	TGTGCCAGCAGCTCTTCCGCACAGGGGTTAAGGACCGGGGAGCTGTTTTTT	TRBJ2-2	TRBV7-2	few	TRBD1
CASSETGGGTDTQYF	TGTGCCAGCAGCGAGACAGGGGGGGGCACAGATACGCAGTATTTT	TRBJ2-3	TRBV9	many	TRBD1
CASSVEGEGNQPQHF	TGTGCCAGCAGCGTAGAAGGGGAAGGCAATCAGCCCCAGCATTTT	TRBJ1-5	TRBV9	-	-
CASRRPRGQNGYTF	TGCGCCAGCAGGCGGCCCAGGGGACAAAACGGCTACACCTTC	TRBJ1-2	TRBV4-3	-	-
CSVGAVNTEAFF	TGCAGCGTAGGGGCCGTGAACACTGAAGCTTTCTTT	TRBJ1-1	TRBV29-1	-	-
CASSGAKPVRTDEQFF	TGTGCCAGCAGTGGAGCGAAACCCGTGAGGACCGATGAGCAGTTCTTC	TRBJ2-1	TRBV25-1	many	-
CSARVGREWYNEQFF	TGCAGTGCTAGAGTGGGGCGGGAGTGGTACAATGAGCAGTTCTTC	TRBJ2-1	TRBV20-1	-	TRBD2
CSVEGVMDDSYEQYF	TGCAGCGTTGAGGGGGTCATGGATGACTCCTACGAGCAGTACTTC	TRBJ2-7	TRBV29-1	many	-
CASSPGVGYGYTF	TGTGCCAGCTCACCAGGGGTCGGCTATGGCTACACCTTC	TRBJ1-2	TRBV18	many	-
CASSYSAAYNEQFF	TGTGCCAGCAGTTACTCCGCGGCCTACAATGAGCAGTTCTTC	TRBJ2-1	TRBV6-5	few	-
CASSETEDPLNTIYF	TGTGCCAGCAGTGAAACGGAGGATCCCCTAAACACCATATATTTT	TRBJ1-3	TRBV2	many	-
CASSLGARATQYF	TGTGCCAGCAGTTTAGGGGCTAGGGCGACGCAGTATTTT	TRBJ2-3	TRBV12-3/TRBV12-4	few	-
CASSPPRRGSPLHF	TGTGCCAGCAGTCCCCCCCGGAGGGGGTCACCCCTCCACTTT	TRBJ1-6	TRBV27	many	-
CASSFIPGQFNSPLHF	TGTGCCAGCAGCTTTATACCGGGACAGTTTAATTCACCCCTCCACTTT	TRBJ1-6	TRBV27	few	TRBD1
CASRPPGQGWAFF	TGTGCCAGCAGGCCACCGGGACAGGGGTGGGCTTTCTTT	TRBJ1-1	TRBV6-1	few	TRBD1
CASSSPGDSPTYEQYF	TGTGCCAGCAGTTCCCCGGGGGACAGTCCCACCTACGAGCAGTACTTC	TRBJ2-7	TRBV6-5	many	-
CSVTGEGFGELFF	TGCAGCGTCACCGGGGAGGGGTTCGGGGAGCTGTTTTTT	TRBJ2-2	TRBV29-1	few	TRBD2
CASSSGASHNEQFF	TGTGCCAGCAGTAGCGGGGCCTCCCACAATGAGCAGTTCTTC	TRBJ2-1	TRBV27	-	TRBD2
CASSHSARTMAQHF	TGTGCCAGCAGCCATAGCGCCCGTACAATGGCCCAGCATTTT	TRBJ1-5	TRBV3-1	-	-
CASSEWTQETQYF	TGTGCCAGCAGTGAATGGACCCAAGAGACCCAGTACTTC	TRBJ2-5	TRBV6-1	few	-
CASSEDRALYYEQYF	TGCGCCAGCAGCGAGGACAGGGCGCTCTACTACGAGCAGTACTTC	TRBJ2-7	TRBV4-3	-	TRBD1
CASSPLERHIQYF	TGTGCCAGCTCACCATTAGAACGTCACATTCAGTACTTC	TRBJ2-4	TRBV18	-	-
CASFDERSYEQYF	TGTGCCAGCTTTGACGAAAGGTCCTACGAGCAGTACTTC	TRBJ2-7	TRBV28	many	-
CASSLFLDREQFF	TGTGCCAGCAGCTTGTTCCTCGACAGGGAGCAGTTCTTC	TRBJ2-1	TRBV5-6	few	-
CSASGETNYGYTF	TGCAGTGCTAGCGGGGAGACTAACTATGGCTACACCTTC	TRBJ1-2	TRBV20-1	-	-
CASSQDRPTGDEQYF	TGCGCCAGCAGCCAAGATCGTCCGACAGGGGACGAGCAGTACTTC	TRBJ2-7	TRBV4-1	-	TRBD1
CAIRKTGGDTGELFF	TGTGCCATCAGAAAGACAGGGGGCGACACCGGGGAGCTGTTTTTT	TRBJ2-2	TRBV10-3	many	TRBD1
CASGLRVRDVFSAKNIQYF	TGTGCTAGTGGTTTGCGCGTGAGGGATGTCTTCTCAGCCAAAAACATTCAGTACTTC	TRBJ2-4	TRBV12-5	-	-
CAIASGQSFYEQYF	TGTGCCATCGCCTCGGGACAGAGTTTTTACGAGCAGTACTTC	TRBJ2-7	TRBV10-3	-	TRBD1
CSAETGTPGDIQYF	TGCAGTGCCGAAACCGGGACCCCGGGAGACATTCAGTACTTC	TRBJ2-4	TRBV20-1	few	-
CASSLYRTTGELFF	TGTGCCAGCAGCTTATATCGCACAACCGGGGAGCTGTTTTTT	TRBJ2-2	TRBV7-2	-	-
CASSEYSLGGGELFF	TGTGCCAGCAGTGAATACTCCCTAGGGGGCGGGGAGCTGTTTTTT	TRBJ2-2	TRBV2	-	-
CSVGGRDGYNEQFF	TGCAGCGTTGGGGGGAGGGATGGCTACAATGAGCAGTTCTTC	TRBJ2-1	TRBV29-1	few	TRBD2
CASGPRDKKYF	TGTGCCAGCGGGCCCCGGGACAAGAAGTACTTC	TRBJ2-7	TRBV6-2/TRBV6-3	many	-
CASSQTRGYNSPLHF	TGCGCCAGCAGCCAAACCAGGGGATATAATTCACCCCTCCACTTT	TRBJ1-6	TRBV4-3	few	-
CASSLLPGATDGYTF	TGCGCCAGCAGCTTACTTCCCGGGGCAACGGACGGCTACACCTTC	TRBJ1-2	TRBV5-1	few	-
CASSQDSNEQFF	TGTGCCAGCAGCCAAGACAGCAATGAGCAGTTCTTC	TRBJ2-1	TRBV12-3/TRBV12-4	many	-